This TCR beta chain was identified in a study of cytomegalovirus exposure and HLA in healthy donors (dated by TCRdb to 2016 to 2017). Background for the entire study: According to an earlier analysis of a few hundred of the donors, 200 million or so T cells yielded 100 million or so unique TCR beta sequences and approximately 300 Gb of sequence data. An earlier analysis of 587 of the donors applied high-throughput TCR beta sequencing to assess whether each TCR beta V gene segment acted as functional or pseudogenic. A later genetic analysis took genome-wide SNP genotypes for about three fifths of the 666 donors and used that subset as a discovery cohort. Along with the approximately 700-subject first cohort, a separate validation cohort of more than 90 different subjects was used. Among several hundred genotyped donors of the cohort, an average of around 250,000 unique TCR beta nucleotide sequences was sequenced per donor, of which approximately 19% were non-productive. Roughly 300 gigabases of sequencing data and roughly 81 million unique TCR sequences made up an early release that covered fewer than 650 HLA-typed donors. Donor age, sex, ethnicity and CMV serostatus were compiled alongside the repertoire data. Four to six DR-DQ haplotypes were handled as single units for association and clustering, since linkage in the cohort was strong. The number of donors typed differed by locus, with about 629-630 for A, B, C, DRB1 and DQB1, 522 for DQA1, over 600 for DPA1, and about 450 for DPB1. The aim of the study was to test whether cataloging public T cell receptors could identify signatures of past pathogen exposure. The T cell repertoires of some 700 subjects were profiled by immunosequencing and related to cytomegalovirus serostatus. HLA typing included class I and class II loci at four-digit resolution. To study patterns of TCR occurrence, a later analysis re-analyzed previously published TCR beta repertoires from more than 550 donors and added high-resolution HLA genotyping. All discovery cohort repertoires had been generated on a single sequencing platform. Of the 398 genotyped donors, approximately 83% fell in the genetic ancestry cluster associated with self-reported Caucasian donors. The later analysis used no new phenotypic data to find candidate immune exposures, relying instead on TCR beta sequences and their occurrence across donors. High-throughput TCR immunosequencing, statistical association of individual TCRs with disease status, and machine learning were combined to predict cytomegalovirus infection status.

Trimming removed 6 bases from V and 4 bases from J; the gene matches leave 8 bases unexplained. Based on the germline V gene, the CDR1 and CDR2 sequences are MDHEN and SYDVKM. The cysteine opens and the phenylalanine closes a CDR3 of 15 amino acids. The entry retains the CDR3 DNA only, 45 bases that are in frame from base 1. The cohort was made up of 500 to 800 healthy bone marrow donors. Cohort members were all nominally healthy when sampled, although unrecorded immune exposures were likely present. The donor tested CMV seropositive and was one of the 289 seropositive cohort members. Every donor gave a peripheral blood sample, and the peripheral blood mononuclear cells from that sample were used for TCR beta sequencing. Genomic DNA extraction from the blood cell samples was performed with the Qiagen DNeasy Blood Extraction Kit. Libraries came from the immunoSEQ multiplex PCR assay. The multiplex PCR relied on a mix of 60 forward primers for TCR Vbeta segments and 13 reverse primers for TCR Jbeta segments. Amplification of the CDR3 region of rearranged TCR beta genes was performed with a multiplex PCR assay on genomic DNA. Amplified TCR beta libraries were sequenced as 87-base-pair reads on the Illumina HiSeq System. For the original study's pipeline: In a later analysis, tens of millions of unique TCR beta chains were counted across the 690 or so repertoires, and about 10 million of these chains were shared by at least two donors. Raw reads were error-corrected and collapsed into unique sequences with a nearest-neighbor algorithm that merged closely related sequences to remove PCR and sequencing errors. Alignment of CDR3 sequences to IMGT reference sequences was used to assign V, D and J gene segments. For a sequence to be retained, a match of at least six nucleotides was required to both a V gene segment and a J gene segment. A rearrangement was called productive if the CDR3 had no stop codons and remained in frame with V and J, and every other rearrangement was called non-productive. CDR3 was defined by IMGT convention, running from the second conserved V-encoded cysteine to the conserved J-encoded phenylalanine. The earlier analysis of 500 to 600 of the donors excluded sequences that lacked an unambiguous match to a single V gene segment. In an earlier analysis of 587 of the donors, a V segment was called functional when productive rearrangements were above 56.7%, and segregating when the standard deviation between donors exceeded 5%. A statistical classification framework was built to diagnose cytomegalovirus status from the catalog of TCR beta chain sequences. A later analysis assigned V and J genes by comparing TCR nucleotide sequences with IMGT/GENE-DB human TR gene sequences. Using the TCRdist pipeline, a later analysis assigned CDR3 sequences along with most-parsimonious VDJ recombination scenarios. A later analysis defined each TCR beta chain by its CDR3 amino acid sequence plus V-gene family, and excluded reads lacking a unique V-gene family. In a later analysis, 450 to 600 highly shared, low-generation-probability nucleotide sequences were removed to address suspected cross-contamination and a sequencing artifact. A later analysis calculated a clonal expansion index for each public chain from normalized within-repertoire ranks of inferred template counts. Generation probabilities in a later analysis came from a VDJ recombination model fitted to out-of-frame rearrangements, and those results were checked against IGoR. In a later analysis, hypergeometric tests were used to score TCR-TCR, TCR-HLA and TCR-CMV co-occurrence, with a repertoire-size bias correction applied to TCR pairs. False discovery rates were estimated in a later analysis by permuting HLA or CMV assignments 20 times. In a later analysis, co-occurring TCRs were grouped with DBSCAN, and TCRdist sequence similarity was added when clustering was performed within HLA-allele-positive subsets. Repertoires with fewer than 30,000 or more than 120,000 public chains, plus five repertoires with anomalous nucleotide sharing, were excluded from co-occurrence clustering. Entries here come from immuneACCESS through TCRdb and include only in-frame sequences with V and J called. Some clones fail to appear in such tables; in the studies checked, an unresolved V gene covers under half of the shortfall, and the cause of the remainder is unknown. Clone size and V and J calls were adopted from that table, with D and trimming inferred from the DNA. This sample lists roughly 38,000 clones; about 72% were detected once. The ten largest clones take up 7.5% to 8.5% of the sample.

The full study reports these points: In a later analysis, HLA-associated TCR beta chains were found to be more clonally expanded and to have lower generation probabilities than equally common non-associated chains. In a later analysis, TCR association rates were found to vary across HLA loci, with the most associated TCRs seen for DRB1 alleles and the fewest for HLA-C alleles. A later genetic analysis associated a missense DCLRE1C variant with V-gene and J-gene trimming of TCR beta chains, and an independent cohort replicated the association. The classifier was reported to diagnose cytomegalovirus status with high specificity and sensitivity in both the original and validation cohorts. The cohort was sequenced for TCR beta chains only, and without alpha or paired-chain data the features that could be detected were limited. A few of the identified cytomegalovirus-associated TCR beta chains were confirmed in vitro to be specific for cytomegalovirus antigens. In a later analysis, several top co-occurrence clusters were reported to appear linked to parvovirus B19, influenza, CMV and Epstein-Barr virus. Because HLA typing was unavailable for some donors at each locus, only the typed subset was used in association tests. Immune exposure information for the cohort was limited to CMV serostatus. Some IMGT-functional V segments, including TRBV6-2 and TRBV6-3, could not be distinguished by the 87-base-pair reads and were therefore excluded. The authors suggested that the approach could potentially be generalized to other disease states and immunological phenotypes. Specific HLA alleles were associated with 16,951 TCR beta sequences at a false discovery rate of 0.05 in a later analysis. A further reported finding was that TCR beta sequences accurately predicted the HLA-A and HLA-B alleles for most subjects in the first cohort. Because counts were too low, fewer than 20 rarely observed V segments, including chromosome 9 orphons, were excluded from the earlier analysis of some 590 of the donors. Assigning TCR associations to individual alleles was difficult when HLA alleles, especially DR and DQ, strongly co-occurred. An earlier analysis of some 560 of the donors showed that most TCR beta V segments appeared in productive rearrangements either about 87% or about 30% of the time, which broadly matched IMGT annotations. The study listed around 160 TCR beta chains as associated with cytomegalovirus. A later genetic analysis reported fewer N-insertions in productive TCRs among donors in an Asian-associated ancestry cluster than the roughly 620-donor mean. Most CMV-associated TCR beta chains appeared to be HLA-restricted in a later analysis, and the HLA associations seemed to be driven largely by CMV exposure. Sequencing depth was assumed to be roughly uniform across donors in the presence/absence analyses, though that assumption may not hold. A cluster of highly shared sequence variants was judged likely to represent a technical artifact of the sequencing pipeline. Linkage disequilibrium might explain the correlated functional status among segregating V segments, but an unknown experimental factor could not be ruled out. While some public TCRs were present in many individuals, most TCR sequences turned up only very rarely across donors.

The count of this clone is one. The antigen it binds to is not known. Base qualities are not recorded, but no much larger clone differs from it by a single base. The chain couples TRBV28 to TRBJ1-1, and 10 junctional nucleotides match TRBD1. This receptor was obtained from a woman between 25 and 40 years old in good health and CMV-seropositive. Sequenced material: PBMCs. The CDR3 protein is CASSIDRGQGTEAFF. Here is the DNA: TGTGCCAGCAGCATAGACAGGGGGCAGGGCACTGAAGCTTTCTTT.